This entry concerns a single TCR beta chain. Its target is unknown. These data originate in a study of identical twins. The study's findings and limits: Conclusions were based on cross-sectional statistical analysis, without following the same donors. Analyses of zero insertions could, in part, be confounded by invariant MAIT and iNKT cells.

This CDR3 is 16 amino acids long. Germline V gene lookup returns CDR1 DFQATT and CDR2 SNEGSKA (reference sequence). After removal of 0 bases from V and 4 bases from J, the junction contained 9 bases not matched to a gene. A universal primer site was created by template switching, with the cDNA bearing unique molecular identifiers. TCRdb used MiXCR to reprocess the 5' RACE reads, holding one entry per CDR3 protein. The sample holds a few hundred thousand distinct CDR3 sequences, just under 10% seen once. This sample also belongs to another study, concerning yellow fever vaccine responses in identical twins.

What was sequenced was PBMCs. The rearrangement joins TRBV20-1 to TRBJ2-5; TRBD2 matches 9 bases. The TCR comes from a woman under 30 in good health. The CDR3, as DNA: TGCAGTGCTAGAGATGTGATAGCGGGGGAAGGAGAGACCCAGTACTTC. This encodes CSARDVIAGEGETQYF.